The 31 T cell receptor beta chains below all came from one sample that was sequenced in a study of cytomegalovirus exposure and HLA in healthy donors. The protocol was immunoSEQ multiplex PCR, while the TCRdb copy is restricted to in-frame clones and leaves out a portion. The sample holds 120,000 or so clones, roughly 87% seen once. The sample taken for sequencing was PBMCs. These receptors were obtained from a woman between 18 and 30 years old in good health and CMV-seronegative.

This clone was counted a single time. This rearrangement joins TRBV5-4 to TRBJ2-3, with TRBD1 matching over 7 bases. Germline V gives CDR1 SGHNT, CDR2 YYREEE (reference sequence). J was trimmed by 3 bases and V by 3 bases; bases with no gene match: 7. This CDR3 region has 15 residues. CDR3 region: CASSYPGQPTDTQYF. The CDR3 nucleotides are TGTGCCAGCAGCTACCCGGGACAGCCAACAGATACGCAGTATTTT. The full variable domain, its missing parts supplied by reference TRBV5-4 and TRBJ2-3, is ETGVTQSPTHLIKTRGQQVTLRCSSQSGHNTVSWYQQALGQGPQFIFQYYREEENGRGNFPPRFSGLQFPNYSSELNVNALELDDSALYLCASSYPGQPTDTQYFGPGTRLTVL.

This chain links TRBV28 with TRBJ1-3; possible D gene TRBD1, 5 bases. The V end was cut by 2 bases, the J end by 6 bases, with 11 bases between. Germline CDR1 reads MDHEN; CDR2 reads SYDVKM. The CDR3 has 14 amino acids. Here the CDR3 reads CASSLIPGKNTIYF. Written as DNA, the CDR3 is TGTGCCAGCAGTTTAATTCCAGGGAAAAACACCATATATTTT.

This clone appeared once. The chain has TRBV9 and TRBJ1-4; 7 nucleotides match TRBD1. The junction had 9 bases not matched to a gene; V was cut back by 3 bases and J by 7 bases. Germline CDR1 reads SGDLS; CDR2 reads YYNGEE. The CDR3 is made up of 15 amino acids. The CDR3 here is CASSANRGRGEKLFF. Written as DNA, the CDR3 is TGTGCCAGCAGCGCCAACAGGGGAAGGGGTGAAAAACTGTTTTTT.

The V call is TRBV9, the J call TRBJ1-1; 11 bases are a match to TRBD1. The CDR3 totals 14 residues. V was clipped by 3 bases and J by 5 bases; unmatched bases: 3. Per germline, CDR1 SGDLS and CDR2 YYNGEE. CDR3 DNA: TGTGCCAGCAGCGCTGGACAGGGGGCAACTGAAGCTTTCTTT. Its translation: CASSAGQGATEAFF.

The chain uses TRBV28 and TRBJ2-7; 12 nucleotides align to TRBD1. Germline V gene lookup returns CDR1 MDHEN and CDR2 SYDVKM. The CDR3 length is 15 residues. The junction had 7 bases not matched to a gene; V was cut back by 5 bases and J by 5 bases. The CDR3 DNA follows: TGTGCCAGCAGTCCAGCCGGGACAGGGGGCGACGAGCAGTACTTC. Translating it yields CASSPAGTGGDEQYF. The variable domain in full, with the rest retrieved from reference TRBV28 and TRBJ2-7, is DVKVTQSSRYLVKRTGEKVFLECVQDMDHENMFWYRQDPGLGLRLIYFSYDVKMKEKGDIPEGYSVSREKKERFSLILESASTNQTSMYLCASSPAGTGGDEQYFGPGTRLTVT.

This clone has just one count. V gene TRBV6-5 combines with J gene TRBJ1-3, with 7 bases fitting TRBD1. In germline, CDR1 is MNHEY, CDR2 SVGAGI. This CDR3 is 15 amino acids long. Trimming at V came to 2 bases and at J to 2 bases, leaving 3 bases not matched to a gene. CDR3 protein: CASSYTGVPGNTIYF. CDR3 coding DNA: TGTGCCAGCAGTTACACAGGGGTTCCTGGAAACACCATATATTTT.

The chain joins TRBV7-9 to TRBJ1-1, with a weak D call TRBD1 (5 bases). The length of the CDR3 is 16 residues. Trimming stripped 0 bases from V and 5 bases from J, with 16 bases between. Germline V gives CDR1 SEHNR, CDR2 FQNEAQ (reference sequence). The CDR3 spells CASSLAVGTGGTEAFF. DNA for the CDR3: TGTGCCAGCAGCTTAGCTGTGGGCACCGGGGGGACTGAAGCTTTCTTT.

The gene calls are TRBV4-1 and TRBJ1-5, with 9 bases lining up with TRBD1. The CDR3 has 16 amino acids. CDR1 and CDR2 (germline): MGHRA, YSYEKL. The trim removed 4 bases at V and 6 bases at J, leaving 10 bases unmatched. The CDR3 here is CASSRTGTGNFQPQHF. The CDR3, as DNA: TGCGCCAGCAGCCGCACCGGGACAGGGAATTTTCAGCCCCAGCATTTT.

This chain uses TRBV27 with TRBJ2-3; TRBD1 might be the D (5 bases). The germline gives CDR1 MNHEY, CDR2 SMNVEV (reference sequence). V lost 1 base, J lost 0 bases, and 14 bases lay in between. The CDR3 is made up of 17 amino acids. Here the CDR3 reads CASSLFSQGTSTDTQYF. The CDR3 region has the DNA TGTGCCAGCAGTTTATTCAGTCAGGGAACTAGCACAGATACGCAGTATTTT.

The V call is TRBV10-1, the J call TRBJ2-5; perhaps TRBD1 as D (5 bases). This CDR3 has 13 residues. CDR1 is WNHNN, CDR2 SYGVQD, per germline (reference sequence). V lost 7 bases, J lost 2 bases, and 11 bases lay in between. The DNA of the CDR3 is TGCGCCAGCATAGGGGCGTCACAAGAGACCCAGTACTTC. Its protein product is CASIGASQETQYF.

Only a few counts were recorded for this clone. This sequence joins TRBV7-2 and TRBJ1-1, with 10 bases that match TRBD1. This CDR3 contains 17 residues. V trimming: 4 bases; J trimming: 3 bases; junction bases outside the gene matches: 11. Germline V gives CDR1 SGHTA, CDR2 FQGNSA. CDR3 residues: CASSWTWTGGRDTEAFF. The CDR3 DNA sequence: TGTGCCAGCAGCTGGACTTGGACAGGGGGTAGAGACACTGAAGCTTTCTTT.

V and J are TRBV4-1 and TRBJ1-6, with D unresolved. Trimming cost V 1 base and J 8 bases, with 15 bases left between them. Germline CDR1 MGHRA, CDR2 YSYEKL. CDR3 length: 16 residues. CDR3 sequence reads: CASSQAPRRRDSPLHF. In DNA, the CDR3 is TGCGCCAGCAGCCAAGCACCCCGCCGTCGGGATTCACCCCTCCACTTT.

The chain has TRBV5-6 and TRBJ2-4; D may be TRBD2 (6 bases). This CDR3 spans 14 amino acids. Trimming shortened V by 4 bases and J by 8 bases, and 16 bases separated the two germline ends. Germline CDR1 is SGHDT and CDR2 is YYEEEE. The CDR3 region has the DNA TGTGCCAGCAGCCAGGACGGGGGAAGGTACATTCAGTACTTC. The encoded protein is CASSQDGGRYIQYF.

This CDR3 is CASSAADGIYEQYF. The CDR3 DNA sequence: TGTGCCAGCAGCGCCGCAGACGGGATCTACGAGCAGTACTTC. The V gene is TRBV9, the J gene TRBJ2-7; D may be TRBD2 (5 bases). CDR1 and CDR2 (germline): SGDLS, YYNGEE. V lost 3 bases to trimming and J lost 3 bases, with 13 bases between them. The CDR3 covers 14 residues. Full variable domain (missing parts from reference TRBV9 and TRBJ2-7): DSGVTQTPKHLITATGQRVTLRCSPRSGDLSVYWYQQSLDQGLQFLIQYYNGEERAKGNILERFSAQQFPDLHSELNLSSLELGDSALYFCASSAADGIYEQYFGPGTRLTVT.

This CDR3 reads CASSTEGAEGYTF. The CDR3 DNA reads as TGCGCCAGCAGCACAGAGGGAGCGGAGGGCTACACCTTC. The chain links TRBV5-1 to TRBJ1-2, with no clear D. From germline, CDR1 is SGHRS and CDR2 YFSETQ. Trimming removed 4 bases at V and 8 bases at J, with 15 bases between. The CDR3 is 13 amino acids.

The chain has TRBV7-9 and TRBJ2-3, with TRBD2 matching 10 bases. Germline V gives CDR1 SEHNR, CDR2 FQNEAQ (reference sequence). The CDR3 has 14 amino acids. Losses at the gene ends were 11 bases for V and 6 bases for J; bases not matched to a gene: 11. The CDR3 DNA reads as TGTGCCGTCACGACCGGGACTAGCGAGGATACGCAGTATTTT. It codes for CAVTTGTSEDTQYF.

This sequence joins TRBV15 and TRBJ2-7, with 10 bases that match TRBD1. J lost 5 bases, V lost 7 bases, and 8 bases had no gene match. The CDR3 is 14 amino acids. Germline V gene sequence: CDR1 LNHNV, CDR2 YYDKDF (reference sequence). CDR3 in DNA: TGTGCCACCAACGTCCGGGACAGGGGAAACGAGCAGTACTTC. This sequence encodes CATNVRDRGNEQYF.

The rearrangement links TRBV19 to TRBJ2-2; perhaps TRBD1 as D (6 bases). V lost 4 bases, J lost 3 bases, and 15 bases lay in between. This CDR3 region has 16 residues. Looked up from germline, CDR1 is LNHDA and CDR2 is SQIVND (reference sequence). The CDR3 spells CASSTGDAGDTGELFF. CDR3 in DNA: TGTGCCAGTAGTACTGGGGACGCAGGGGACACCGGGGAGCTGTTTTTT.

This clone has a single count. The V gene is TRBV11-2, the J gene TRBJ2-2; 7 nucleotides agree with TRBD1. Unmatched junction bases numbered 7, after V lost 5 bases and J lost 7 bases. CDR1 and CDR2 (germline): SGHAT, FQNNGV. CDR3 length: 14 amino acids. In DNA, the CDR3 is TGTGCCAGCAGCCATGACAGGGTTGGCGGGGAGCTGTTTTTT. Residues: CASSHDRVGGELFF.

The chain carries TRBV18 and TRBJ1-1, with 10 bases lining up with TRBD1. V shed 3 bases and J 1 base; nucleotides not matched to a gene: 8. This CDR3 comprises 17 residues. Germline V gene lookup returns CDR1 KGHSH and CDR2 LQKENI. In DNA, the CDR3 is TGTGCCAGCTCACCTAACCGGACAGGGGGAGGGAACACTGAAGCTTTCTTT. Residues: CASSPNRTGGGNTEAFF.

The chain combines TRBV27 with TRBJ2-7; 9 bases align to TRBD1. V shed 2 bases, J shed 7 bases, and the junction held 12 bases outside the gene matches. The CDR3 has 16 amino acids. Germline V gives CDR1 MNHEY, CDR2 SMNVEV (reference sequence). CDR3 region: CASSLSRDRASGEQYF. The CDR3 bases are TGTGCCAGCAGTTTAAGTCGGGACAGGGCCTCCGGAGAGCAGTACTTC.

V and J are TRBV14 and TRBJ2-7; D perhaps matches TRBD1 (5 bases). This CDR3 is built from 13 residues. V dropped 4 bases and J dropped 6 bases, with 13 bases sitting between them. Germline V gives CDR1 SGHDN, CDR2 FVKESK. CDR3 DNA sequence: TGTGCCAGCAGCCGGAACATTCAGGGCGAGCAGTACTTC. This gives the protein CASSRNIQGEQYF.

The chain links TRBV11-1 to TRBJ2-1; D possibly corresponds to TRBD1 (5 bases). CDR3 length equals 12 residues. Between the trimmed V and J ends, which lost 9 bases and 5 bases, there was a span of 11 bases. Germline values: CDR1 SGHAT, CDR2 FQDESV (reference sequence). CDR3 DNA sequence: TGTGCCAGTAAGGTACAGGACAATGAGCAGTTCTTC. Its protein is CASKVQDNEQFF.

V is TRBV15 and J is TRBJ1-2, with TRBD1 matching over 9 bases. The CDR3 loop spans 15 amino acids. The V and J ends lost 0 bases and 7 bases, in that order; junction bases with no gene match: 6. Germline V gives CDR1 LNHNV, CDR2 YYDKDF (reference sequence). The CDR3 is CATSRDGTGIGGYTF. In nucleotides, the CDR3 is TGTGCCACCAGCAGAGATGGGACAGGGATAGGTGGCTACACCTTC. Drawing the rest from reference TRBV15 and TRBJ1-2, the complete variable domain is DAMVIQNPRYQVTQFGKPVTLSCSQTLNHNVMYWYQQKSSQAPKLLFHYYDKDFNNEADTPDNFQSRRPNTSFCFLDIRSPGLGDTAMYLCATSRDGTGIGGYTFGSGTRLTVV.

This rearrangement joins TRBV30 to TRBJ1-2; tentative D call: TRBD1 (6 bases). Trimming shortened V by 4 bases and J by 4 bases, and 13 bases separated the two germline ends. Germline CDR1 is GTSNPN and CDR2 is SVGIG (reference sequence). The CDR3 extends over 13 amino acids. The CDR3 loop reads CAWTQGGGYGYTF. The DNA of the CDR3 is TGTGCCTGGACGCAGGGAGGGGGCTATGGCTACACCTTC.

In this sample, this clone turned up a few times. The chain employs TRBV30 and TRBJ2-6; TRBD1 aligns across 8 bases. The V gene end was trimmed by 4 bases and the J gene end by 2 bases; junction bases not matched to a gene: 7. From germline, CDR1 is GTSNPN and CDR2 SVGIG (reference sequence). This CDR3 contains 16 residues. This CDR3 is CAWTGTGLTGANVLTF. The CDR3 nucleotides read TGTGCCTGGACCGGGACAGGATTAACTGGGGCCAACGTCCTGACTTTC.

V is TRBV7-9 and J is TRBJ1-6; 7 positions agree with TRBD1. Germline V lookup: CDR1 SEHNR, CDR2 FQNEAQ (reference sequence). The CDR3 consists of 16 residues. Trimming at V came to 1 base and at J to 9 bases, leaving 9 bases not matched to a gene. The CDR3 DNA reads TGTGCCAGCAGCTTAGAGACAGGGAGAGCGGTTTCACCCCTCCACTTT. This sequence encodes CASSLETGRAVSPLHF.

The genes are TRBV2 and TRBJ2-1, with D possibly matching TRBD2 (5 bases). CDR3 length equals 12 residues. Trimming shortened V by 11 bases and J by 4 bases, and 12 bases separated the two germline ends. Germline V CDR1 and CDR2: SNHLY, FYNNEI. The CDR3 region is CAVGRDYNEQFF. For the CDR3, the DNA is TGTGCCGTCGGTCGGGATTACAATGAGCAGTTCTTC.

The chain uses TRBV5-1 and TRBJ2-2; TRBD1 is a possible D gene (6 bases). Between the trimmed V and J ends, which lost 3 bases and 2 bases, there was a span of 17 bases. Germline lookup yields CDR1 SGHRS and CDR2 YFSETQ. The CDR3 runs to 17 residues. The CDR3 nucleotides read TGCGCCAGCAGCTCCACCTCAAGGGGGTCTAACACCGGGGAGCTGTTTTTT. This encodes CASSSTSRGSNTGELFF.

The rearrangement joins TRBV6-1 to TRBJ1-5, with D perhaps matching TRBD1 (6 bases). This CDR3 spans 15 amino acids. With 5 bases removed from V and 5 bases from J, the gap between germline ends came to 16 bases. Germline values: CDR1 MNHNS, CDR2 SASEGT. The CDR3 coding sequence is TGTGCCAGCAGTTCTTCCAGGGGCAGAGATCAGCCCCAGCATTTT. Translating it yields CASSSSRGRDQPQHF.

The J gene is TRBJ2-7, the V gene TRBV4-3; TRBD1 matches at 9 bases. Trimming cost V 4 bases and J 2 bases; bases outside gene matches: 9. CDR1 and CDR2 from the germline V gene are LGHNA and YSLEER. This CDR3 is 16 amino acids long. The CDR3 loop is CASSPTVDRGAYEQYF. The CDR3 bases are TGCGCCAGCAGCCCAACTGTGGACAGGGGAGCCTACGAGCAGTACTTC.